Shown below are 24 T cell receptor beta chains from a single sample sequenced in a study of pediatric ulcerative colitis. Sequencing used immunoSEQ multiplex PCR; TCRdb keeps in-frame clones, though not all of them. The table shows about 16,000 clones, with 60% to 80% occurring only once. The rectum was sampled with one to two pinch biopsies at colonoscopy. Sequenced sample: gut tissue. The receptors were sampled from a boy younger than 18 who was a control in a study of pediatric ulcerative colitis.

The chain carries TRBV4-2 and TRBJ2-7; D gene unclear. V was pared by 1 base and J by 4 bases, with 11 bases between. This CDR3 has 14 amino acids. Germline V gives CDR1 LGHNA, CDR2 YNFKEQ. CDR3 nucleotide sequence: TGTGCCAGCAGCCAAGCGTCCAGGTCATACGAGCAGTACTTC. Amino acids: CASSQASRSYEQYF.

The gene calls are TRBV6-6 and TRBJ1-1; 7 bases agree with TRBD1. CDR3 length: 13 residues. In germline, CDR1 is MNHNY, CDR2 SVGAGI (reference sequence). V shed 6 bases, J shed 5 bases, and the junction held 6 bases outside the gene matches. This CDR3 is CASREQGGTEAFF. Here the CDR3 DNA reads TGTGCCAGCAGAGAGCAGGGGGGAACTGAAGCTTTCTTT.

The V gene is TRBV23-1, the J gene TRBJ2-4, with 8 nucleotides matching TRBD1. TRBV23-1 is sorted into the ORF group, with uncertain function. CDR3 size: 18 residues. Unmatched junction bases numbered 12, after V lost 4 bases and J lost 1 base. The CDR3 DNA is TGCGCCAGCAGTCCGAGGAACAGGGGGATCGGGGCCAAAAACATTCAGTACTTC. It translates to CASSPRNRGIGAKNIQYF.

The rearrangement joins TRBV20-1 to TRBJ1-5; D call uncertain. Germline lookup yields CDR1 DFQATT and CDR2 SNEGSKA (reference sequence). The CDR3 is 11 residues long. V was clipped by 0 bases and J by 13 bases, with 10 bases between them. CDR3 loop: CSARDDLGQHF. The CDR3 DNA reads TGCAGTGCTAGAGATGATTTGGGGCAGCATTTT.

DNA of the CDR3: TGTGCCAGCAGCCTGACAGGGGCCGAGGGAGAAAAACTGTTTTTT. Translating it yields CASSLTGAEGEKLFF. This chain links TRBV11-2 with TRBJ1-4; 8 bases fit TRBD1. The CDR3 sequence is 15 residues long. The trim removed 5 bases at V and 8 bases at J, leaving 10 bases unmatched. In germline, CDR1 is SGHAT, CDR2 FQNNGV.

V is TRBV28 and J is TRBJ1-1; 7 positions match TRBD1. CDR3 length equals 15 residues. CDR1 and CDR2 (germline): MDHEN, SYDVKM. The J segment lost 5 bases and the V segment lost 4 bases, leaving 10 bases of the junction unmatched. The DNA of the CDR3 is TGTGCCAGCAGTTCTCCCCAGGGGGGCCGAACTGAAGCTTTCTTT. This translates into CASSSPQGGRTEAFF.

The gene calls are TRBV18 and TRBJ1-2, with D unresolved. Germline V CDR1 and CDR2: KGHSH, LQKENI. The CDR3 is made up of 16 amino acids. V lost 4 bases to trimming and J lost 5 bases, with 20 bases between them. CDR3 in amino acids: CASSLPDRTPIYGYTF. The CDR3 DNA reads as TGTGCCAGCTCACTCCCGGACCGAACTCCCATTTATGGCTACACCTTC.

The CDR3 DNA follows: TGTGCCAGCAGCCCGCGTACTAGCGGGACCTCTGGGGCCAACGTCCTGACTTTC. Its translation is CASSPRTSGTSGANVLTF. The genes are TRBV7-2 and TRBJ2-6; 10 bases agree with TRBD2. The germline CDR1 and CDR2 sequences are SGHTA and FQGNSA. V shed 5 bases, J shed 0 bases, and the junction held 7 bases outside the gene matches. This CDR3 region has 18 residues.

The chain employs TRBV7-9 and TRBJ2-3; 7 bases agree with TRBD2. Germline values: CDR1 SEHNR, CDR2 FQNEAQ (reference sequence). With 1 base clipped from V and 3 bases from J, the junction kept 10 bases outside the gene matches. This CDR3 region has 17 residues. The CDR3 loop is CASSLDVASGWTDTQYF. The CDR3 DNA is TGTGCCAGCAGCTTAGACGTGGCTAGCGGATGGACAGATACGCAGTATTTT.

The chain couples TRBV12-5 to TRBJ2-1, with a weak D call TRBD1 (6 bases). The germline V gene encodes CDR1 LGHNT and CDR2 FRNRAP. This CDR3 is built from 18 residues. The V and J ends lost 2 bases and 6 bases respectively, with 23 bases between them. CDR3 amino acids: CASGLISHGQTVRNEQFF. CDR3 nucleotide sequence: TGTGCTAGTGGTTTGATATCCCACGGACAGACCGTACGCAATGAGCAGTTCTTC.

In the case of this clone: The sample contains more than one DNA sequence encoding this CDR3. The gene calls are TRBV7-8 and TRBJ1-1; tentative D call: TRBD1 (5 bases). Trimming cost V 5 bases and J 5 bases, with 15 bases left between them. The CDR3 is 14 amino acids. Germline CDR1 SGHVS, CDR2 FQNEAQ. In nucleotides, the CDR3 is TGTGCCAGCAGCCCCCGGGACTCTAATACTGAAGCTTTCTTT. Its translation is CASSPRDSNTEAFF.

V and J are TRBV19 and TRBJ2-2, with 9 bases aligning to TRBD1. CDR3 length equals 16 residues. The J segment lost 3 bases and the V segment lost 4 bases, leaving 6 bases of the junction unmatched. CDR1 and CDR2 from the germline V gene are LNHDA and SQIVND (reference sequence). The CDR3 reads CASSNTGQGYTGELFF. The DNA for the CDR3 is TGTGCCAGTAGTAATACGGGACAGGGATACACCGGGGAGCTGTTTTTT.

This chain joins TRBV15 and TRBJ2-1; 9 nucleotides align to TRBD2. Germline assignment: CDR1 LNHNV and CDR2 YYDKDF (reference sequence). The CDR3 is 17 amino acids. V lost 0 bases and J lost 2; bases outside the gene matches: 5. CDR3 in amino acids: CATSREGGGAAYNEQFF. CDR3 DNA: TGTGCCACCAGCAGAGAAGGCGGGGGGGCCGCCTACAATGAGCAGTTCTTC.

CDR3 residues: CASSAQGSETQYF. The DNA for the CDR3 is TGTGCCAGCAGTGCACAGGGTTCAGAGACCCAGTACTTC. The rearrangement uses TRBV27 and TRBJ2-5; tentative D call: TRBD1 (6 bases). The V gene lost 5 bases and the J gene lost 4 bases, with 11 bases spanning the gap. The CDR3 contains 13 residues. Germline CDR1 reads MNHEY; CDR2 reads SMNVEV (reference sequence).

V usage is TRBV28 and J usage is TRBJ2-3; possibly TRBD1 for D (6 bases). The CDR3 extends over 15 amino acids. Trimming cost V 7 bases and J 3 bases, with 17 bases left between them. Looked up from germline, CDR1 is MDHEN and CDR2 is SYDVKM. This CDR3 reads CASTSEAGVTDTQYF. Here the CDR3 DNA reads TGTGCCAGCACCTCCGAAGCAGGGGTGACAGATACGCAGTATTTT.

The V gene is TRBV30, the J gene TRBJ1-4, with a weak D call TRBD1 (6 bases). With 8 bases removed from V and 2 bases from J, the gap between germline ends came to 27 bases. The germline V gene encodes CDR1 GTSNPN and CDR2 SVGIG (reference sequence). The CDR3 runs to 18 residues. The CDR3 is CAQGTGALFGCTNEKLFF. In DNA form, the CDR3 reads TGTGCCCAGGGCACGGGGGCCCTTTTTGGCTGTACTAATGAAAAACTGTTTTTT.

This clone came up once. The chain combines TRBV2 with TRBJ2-2; D unresolved. The germline CDR1 and CDR2 sequences are SNHLY and FYNNEI. The V end was cut by 1 base, the J end by 2 bases, with 8 bases between. There are 15 residues in the CDR3. The CDR3 spells CASSEERPNTGELFF. CDR3 in DNA: TGTGCCAGCAGTGAAGAAAGGCCTAACACCGGGGAGCTGTTTTTT.

This chain joins TRBV4-1 and TRBJ2-3; D perhaps matches TRBD2 (5 bases). The CDR3 totals 15 residues. The V end was cut by 1 base, the J end by 2 bases, with 10 bases between. Germline V gene sequence: CDR1 MGHRA, CDR2 YSYEKL. CDR3 loop: CASSQAGSTTDTQYF. CDR3 sequence (DNA): TGCGCCAGCAGCCAAGCGGGATCCACCACAGATACGCAGTATTTT.

This clone was recorded a few times. The chain is built from TRBV7-2 and TRBJ2-7; D possibly corresponds to TRBD1 (6 bases). V was shortened by 1 base and J by 3 bases, with 13 bases between the two germline ends. This CDR3 has 15 residues. CDR1 is SGHTA, CDR2 FQGNSA, per germline. CDR3 coding DNA: TGTGCCAGCAGCTTAGGGGCAGGGGCCTTCTACGAGCAGTACTTC. This sequence encodes CASSLGAGAFYEQYF. Filled out from reference TRBV7-2 and TRBJ2-7, the complete variable domain reads GAGVSQSPSNKVTEKGKDVELRCDPISGHTALYWYRQSLGQGLEFLIYFQGNSAPDKSGLPSDRFSAERTGGSVSTLTIQRTQQEDSAVYLCASSLGAGAFYEQYFGPGTRLTVT.

This chain joins TRBV7-6 and TRBJ2-7; no clear D. Germline CDR1 is SGHVS and CDR2 is FNYEAQ. Trimming took off 3 bases at V and 1 base at J, with 10 bases between the two ends. The CDR3 sequence is 14 residues long. CDR3 in amino acids: CASSFSPVSYEQYF. The CDR3 DNA reads TGTGCCAGCAGCTTCTCCCCGGTATCCTACGAGCAGTACTTC.

V is TRBV5-4 and J is TRBJ2-5, with 7 positions matching TRBD1. The CDR3 sequence is 12 residues long. Germline V CDR1 and CDR2: SGHNT, YYREEE (reference sequence). Trimming cost V 4 bases and J 5 bases; bases outside gene matches: 2. CDR3 amino acids: CASSAGGETQYF. The CDR3 nucleotides are TGTGCCAGCAGCGCAGGGGGTGAGACCCAGTACTTC.

The chain uses TRBV5-1 and TRBJ2-7; tentatively, D is TRBD1 or TRBD2 (5 bases each). V gave up 4 bases and J gave up 1 base, with 15 bases separating them. Germline V CDR1 and CDR2: SGHRS, YFSETQ. The CDR3 covers 15 residues. CDR3 region: CASSPGRVGSYEQYF. CDR3 DNA: TGCGCCAGCAGCCCGGGACGGGTGGGATCCTACGAGCAGTACTTC.

The V and J genes are TRBV18 and TRBJ1-3; possible D gene TRBD1, 5 bases. V lost 2 bases and J 0 bases, leaving 20 bases between the germline ends. The V gene's germline CDR1 is KGHSH and CDR2 LQKENI. The CDR3 is 19 amino acids. This chain's CDR3 is CASSPNLGTGGHSGNTIYF. The CDR3 bases are TGTGCCAGCTCACCAAACCTAGGGACGGGCGGTCACTCTGGAAACACCATATATTTT.

This chain links TRBV5-1 with TRBJ1-1; possible D gene TRBD1, 5 bases. This CDR3 is built from 14 residues. CDR1 and CDR2 (germline): SGHRS, YFSETQ. Trimming took off 4 bases at V and 0 bases at J, with 10 bases between the two ends. CDR3 region: CASSPVGVNTEAFF. Written as DNA, the CDR3 is TGCGCCAGCAGCCCTGTGGGGGTGAACACTGAAGCTTTCTTT. Based on the CDR3 plus reference TRBV5-1 and TRBJ1-1, the full variable domain is KAGVTQTPRYLIKTRGQQVTLSCSPISGHRSVSWYQQTPGQGLQFLFEYFSETQRNKGNFPGRFSGRQFSNSRSEMNVSTLELGDSALYLCASSPVGVNTEAFFGQGTRLTVV.